Below are 30 T cell receptor beta chains sequenced from a single sample in a study of shared clonotypes between healthy human individuals. Libraries were prepared by immunoSEQ multiplex PCR; TCRdb keeps only in-frame clonotypes and omits some of them. The data hold roughly 330,000 clones, with about 74% observed a single time. Sequenced input: memory CD4+ T cells sorted from blood. Indicated subset: CD45RA-negative fraction. The receptors here all came from a young man in good health.

The V gene is TRBV19, the J gene TRBJ2-7; possible D gene TRBD1, 6 bases. Trimming stripped 7 bases from V and 3 bases from J, with 10 bases between. From germline, CDR1 is LNHDA and CDR2 SQIVND (reference sequence). The CDR3 is 12 residues long. CDR3 sequence (DNA): TGTGCCAGTAAGGGGGTTGACTACGAGCAGTACTTC. This encodes CASKGVDYEQYF.

This clone has a count of ten or more. V and J are TRBV7-9 and TRBJ1-1; D is undetermined. The CDR3 spans 11 residues. Germline V gives CDR1 SEHNR, CDR2 FQNEAQ (reference sequence). The V end lost 5 bases, the J end lost 10 bases, and 11 bases lay between the germline ends. In DNA, the CDR3 is TGTGCCAGCAGCGCCCCCCGGGGAGCTTTCTTT. Amino acid sequence: CASSAPRGAFF.

The chain couples TRBV28 to TRBJ2-5; D possibly matches TRBD1 or TRBD2 (5 bases each). Per germline, CDR1 MDHEN and CDR2 SYDVKM. V lost 6 bases and J 4 bases, leaving 15 bases between the germline ends. The CDR3 sequence is 14 residues long. Written as DNA, the CDR3 is TGTGCCAGCAGCACCGGGACGCAACGAGAGACCCAGTACTTC. Translation gives CASSTGTQRETQYF.

The chain has TRBV5-1 and TRBJ1-1; TRBD1 agrees at 8 bases. The CDR3 is 15 amino acids. Germline loops: CDR1 SGHRS, CDR2 YFSETQ. The J segment lost 1 base and the V segment lost 4 bases, leaving 6 bases of the junction unmatched. CDR3: CASSEGQGGNTEAFF. The DNA of the CDR3 is TGCGCCAGCAGCGAAGGACAGGGAGGGAACACTGAAGCTTTCTTT.

The chain is built from TRBV28 and TRBJ2-7; D gene ambiguous. Per germline, CDR1 MDHEN and CDR2 SYDVKM. This CDR3 region has 11 residues. The CDR3 region has the DNA TGTATCGTCAGCAGCTCCTACGAGCAGTACTTC. This codes for CIVSSSYEQYF.

This clone was picked up many times. The chain is built from TRBV2 and TRBJ2-3; TRBD1 or TRBD2 may be the D gene (5 bases each). The CDR3 contains 15 residues. The germline CDR1 and CDR2 sequences are SNHLY and FYNNEI. V lost 8 bases and J 5 bases, leaving 20 bases between the germline ends. DNA for the CDR3: TGTGCCAGCGTGACGGAGAGGGGCCGAAAAGATACGCAGTATTTT. Its translation is CASVTERGRKDTQYF.

The chain employs TRBV5-5 and TRBJ2-1, with a possible D match to TRBD2 (5 bases). Germline V gene sequence: CDR1 SGHKS, CDR2 YYEKEE (reference sequence). V was trimmed by 2 bases and J by 9 bases, leaving 15 bases between them. This CDR3 region has 14 residues. The CDR3, as DNA: TGTGCCAGCAGCTTCGGGATCAACTCCAGTGAGCAGTTCTTC. This codes for CASSFGINSSEQFF.

This chain joins TRBV2 and TRBJ2-2, with a possible D match to TRBD1 (5 bases). Germline CDR1 and CDR2: SNHLY and FYNNEI. V lost 7 bases and J 7 bases, leaving 10 bases between the germline ends. The CDR3 covers 12 residues. Written as DNA, the CDR3 is TGTGCCAGCACCGGACAAGGCGGGGAGCTGTTTTTT. It specifies CASTGQGGELFF.

Only one count was recorded for this clone. The J gene is TRBJ2-3, the V gene TRBV7-2, with D possibly TRBD2 on 6 matching bases. This CDR3 comprises 16 residues. From germline, CDR1 is SGHTA and CDR2 FQGNSA. Deletions cut 4 bases from V and 0 bases from J, with 14 bases between. The CDR3 sequence is CASSSIGGRSTDTQYF. For the CDR3, the DNA is TGTGCCAGCAGCTCGATCGGGGGTAGGAGCACAGATACGCAGTATTTT.

The J gene is TRBJ2-1, the V gene TRBV6-6, with 9 bases aligning to TRBD1. Germline CDR1 reads MNHNY; CDR2 reads SVGAGI (reference sequence). The V and J ends lost 5 bases and 7 bases, in that order; junction bases with no gene match: 6. This CDR3 contains 14 residues. The DNA of the CDR3 is TGTGCCAGCAGTGGACAGGGGATTGGGAATGAGCAGTTCTTC. Protein product: CASSGQGIGNEQFF.

V is TRBV4-2 and J is TRBJ2-3; TRBD2 matches at 10 bases. After removal of 0 bases from V and 5 bases from J, the junction contained 11 bases not matched to a gene. This CDR3 has 18 residues. Per the germline V gene, CDR1 is LGHNA and CDR2 is YNFKEQ. Here the CDR3 reads CASSQEGASGRLGDTQYF. The CDR3 nucleotides read TGTGCCAGCAGCCAAGAAGGGGCTAGCGGGAGACTGGGAGATACGCAGTATTTT.

This clone was counted a few times. The chain has TRBV2 and TRBJ1-2, with 9 nucleotides matching TRBD1. V dropped 6 bases and J dropped 4; count of bases not matched to a gene: 6. This CDR3 contains 14 residues. From germline, CDR1 is SNHLY and CDR2 FYNNEI. CDR3 nucleotides: TGTGCCAGCAGCGGACAGGGGATAGGCTATGGCTACACCTTC. Protein: CASSGQGIGYGYTF.

The gene calls are TRBV5-6 and TRBJ2-6, with D possibly TRBD2 on 5 matching bases. This CDR3 has 15 amino acids. Germline-derived CDR1 and CDR2 are SGHDT and YYEEEE. V lost 1 base, J lost 0 bases, and 5 bases lay in between. CDR3 DNA sequence: TGTGCCAGCAGCTTGAGCGGCTCTGGGGCCAACGTCCTGACTTTC. Translation: CASSLSGSGANVLTF.

The sample holds a few counts of this clone. The chain is built from TRBV5-1 and TRBJ2-1; D remains ambiguous. Germline CDR1 SGHRS, CDR2 YFSETQ. CDR3 length: 14 residues. The V end lost 2 bases, the J end lost 4 bases, and 10 bases lay between the germline ends. DNA of the CDR3: TGCGCCAGCAGCTTTAGAGTGGAGTACAATGAGCAGTTCTTC. Translation gives CASSFRVEYNEQFF.

The chain couples TRBV4-1 to TRBJ1-1; D not certain. Trimming took off 0 bases at V and 5 bases at J, with 7 bases between the two ends. This CDR3 region has 13 residues. Germline V lookup: CDR1 MGHRA, CDR2 YSYEKL. The CDR3 spells CASSQDPVTEAFF. The CDR3 DNA sequence: TGCGCCAGCAGCCAAGATCCCGTAACTGAAGCTTTCTTT.

This clone was observed once. This rearrangement joins TRBV27 to TRBJ1-1; no reliable D call. Trimming left V 5 bases short and J 0 bases short, with 19 bases between. CDR1 MNHEY and CDR2 SMNVEV come from the germline V gene (reference sequence). The CDR3 is 17 amino acids. CDR3 protein: CASSPPRPNTLNTEAFF. In nucleotides, the CDR3 is TGTGCCAGCAGTCCTCCCAGACCAAATACCCTGAACACTGAAGCTTTCTTT.

The chain carries TRBV28 and TRBJ2-2; D gene unclear. V was pared by 5 bases and J by 7 bases, with 8 bases between. Germline CDR1 and CDR2: MDHEN and SYDVKM. This CDR3 has 12 amino acids. This CDR3 is CASSTDYGELFF. As DNA, the CDR3 is TGTGCCAGCAGTACAGATTACGGGGAGCTGTTTTTT.

The chain carries TRBV5-1 and TRBJ2-7; 8 bases line up with TRBD2. With 3 bases clipped from V and 12 bases from J, the junction kept 11 bases outside the gene matches. CDR1 and CDR2 from the germline V gene are SGHRS and YFSETQ. The CDR3 length is 13 residues. The CDR3 sequence is CASSSQGLALRYF. DNA for the CDR3: TGCGCCAGCAGCTCCCAAGGACTAGCATTACGGTACTTC.

The rearrangement links TRBV19 to TRBJ1-5; tentatively, D is TRBD1 (5 bases). CDR3 length equals 16 residues. Germline V CDR1 and CDR2: LNHDA, SQIVND (reference sequence). V lost 2 bases to trimming and J lost 2 bases, with 13 bases between them. CDR3 region: CASSILKGQGNQPQHF. In DNA, the CDR3 is TGTGCCAGTAGTATATTAAAGGGGCAGGGCAATCAGCCCCAGCATTTT.

This sequence joins TRBV7-2 and TRBJ2-5; no clear D gene. The CDR3 has 14 residues. Germline CDR1 reads SGHTA; CDR2 reads FQGNSA. V was pared by 6 bases and J by 1 base, with 12 bases between. CDR3 protein: CASSQMRIQETQYF. CDR3 bases: TGTGCCAGCAGTCAGATGAGGATCCAAGAGACCCAGTACTTC. The entire variable domain, with the rest obtained from reference TRBV7-2 and TRBJ2-5, is as follows: GAGVSQSPSNKVTEKGKDVELRCDPISGHTALYWYRQSLGQGLEFLIYFQGNSAPDKSGLPSDRFSAERTGGSVSTLTIQRTQQEDSAVYLCASSQMRIQETQYFGPGTRLLVL.

This chain uses TRBV15 with TRBJ2-3; 7 bases are a match to TRBD1. This CDR3 has 16 residues. The J segment lost 0 bases and the V segment lost 8 bases, leaving 11 bases of the junction unmatched. Germline V CDR1 and CDR2: LNHNV, YYDKDF (reference sequence). The CDR3 loop reads CATSAGTDRSTDTQYF. The CDR3 nucleotides read TGTGCCACCTCTGCCGGGACAGATAGGAGCACAGATACGCAGTATTTT.

Here the CDR3 DNA reads TGTGCCAGCAGTGAGGCTATGAACACTGAAGCTTTCTTT. Amino acids: CASSEAMNTEAFF. The V and J genes are TRBV6-1 and TRBJ1-1; D remains ambiguous. The CDR3 is 13 amino acids. Trimming took 3 bases from V and 0 from J, leaving 5 bases between them. CDR1 is MNHNS and CDR2 is SASEGT in the germline V gene.

The rearrangement uses TRBV19 and TRBJ1-1; TRBD1 matches at 8 bases. With 5 bases clipped from V and 6 bases from J, the junction kept 8 bases outside the gene matches. This CDR3 has 14 residues. Looked up from germline, CDR1 is LNHDA and CDR2 is SQIVND (reference sequence). CDR3 region: CASSLPGGRAEAFF. CDR3 nucleotide sequence: TGTGCCAGTAGTTTACCAGGGGGCCGCGCTGAAGCTTTCTTT.

The J gene is TRBJ2-4, the V gene TRBV10-2, with 8 bases lining up with TRBD2. V was clipped by 2 bases and J by 14 bases; unmatched bases: 14. The CDR3 extends over 15 amino acids. The V gene's germline CDR1 is WSHSY and CDR2 SAAADI. The CDR3 loop reads CASSEEPLNGRAEYF. CDR3 nucleotide sequence: TGCGCCAGCAGTGAGGAGCCCCTTAACGGGAGGGCTGAGTACTTC.

This clone was counted only a few times. The chain is built from TRBV7-2 and TRBJ2-2; possible D gene TRBD1, 6 bases. Trimming took 4 bases from V and 6 from J, leaving 12 bases between them. This CDR3 has 14 amino acids. Per germline, CDR1 SGHTA and CDR2 FQGNSA. CDR3 nucleotides: TGTGCCAGCAGCTCCACAGGGTTGGCCGGGGAGCTGTTTTTT. Residues: CASSSTGLAGELFF.

The chain employs TRBV6-4 and TRBJ2-2; 7 bases agree with TRBD1. Trimming cost V 6 bases and J 1 base; bases outside gene matches: 2. Germline CDR1 reads MRHNA; CDR2 reads SNTAGT. This CDR3 has 14 amino acids. This CDR3 is CASSRDRNTGELFF. For the CDR3, the DNA is TGTGCCAGCAGCCGGGACAGGAACACCGGGGAGCTGTTTTTT.

The chain has TRBV5-1 and TRBJ2-3, with 9 bases lining up with TRBD2. Germline V gene sequence: CDR1 SGHRS, CDR2 YFSETQ. This CDR3 spans 15 amino acids. V was pared by 6 bases and J by 4 bases, with 9 bases of the junction left unmatched. The DNA of the CDR3 is TGCGCCAGCACTCCGACTTGGACTAGCGCAGATACGCAGTATTTT. Translating gives CASTPTWTSADTQYF.

This chain joins TRBV27 and TRBJ1-1; no firm D call. The V gene's germline CDR1 is MNHEY and CDR2 SMNVEV (reference sequence). The CDR3 runs to 12 residues. V was clipped by 7 bases and J by 1 base, with 7 bases between them. CDR3 nucleotide sequence: TGTGCCAGCAAAGGATGGAACACTGAAGCTTTCTTT. This gives the protein CASKGWNTEAFF.

This chain joins TRBV11-2 and TRBJ2-5; TRBD2 matches 13 bases. CDR3 length: 16 amino acids. J lost 3 bases, V lost 5 bases, and 6 bases had no gene match. Germline lookup yields CDR1 SGHAT and CDR2 FQNNGV. CDR3 sequence (DNA): TGTGCCAGCAGCCCTTCCGGGACTAGCGGGGAAGAGACCCAGTACTTC. Encoded protein: CASSPSGTSGEETQYF.

In nucleotides, the CDR3 is TGTGCCAGCACGGCGGGCCTCGGTGAGCAGTTCTTC. The encoded protein is CASTAGLGEQFF. The V and J genes are TRBV9 and TRBJ2-1; a weak D match, TRBD2 (5 bases). Germline CDR1 SGDLS, CDR2 YYNGEE. V gave up 6 bases and J gave up 9 bases, with 13 bases separating them. The CDR3 has 12 amino acids. The full variable domain, completed using reference TRBV9 and TRBJ2-1, is DSGVTQTPKHLITATGQRVTLRCSPRSGDLSVYWYQQSLDQGLQFLIQYYNGEERAKGNILERFSAQQFPDLHSELNLSSLELGDSALYFCASTAGLGEQFFGPGTRLTVL.